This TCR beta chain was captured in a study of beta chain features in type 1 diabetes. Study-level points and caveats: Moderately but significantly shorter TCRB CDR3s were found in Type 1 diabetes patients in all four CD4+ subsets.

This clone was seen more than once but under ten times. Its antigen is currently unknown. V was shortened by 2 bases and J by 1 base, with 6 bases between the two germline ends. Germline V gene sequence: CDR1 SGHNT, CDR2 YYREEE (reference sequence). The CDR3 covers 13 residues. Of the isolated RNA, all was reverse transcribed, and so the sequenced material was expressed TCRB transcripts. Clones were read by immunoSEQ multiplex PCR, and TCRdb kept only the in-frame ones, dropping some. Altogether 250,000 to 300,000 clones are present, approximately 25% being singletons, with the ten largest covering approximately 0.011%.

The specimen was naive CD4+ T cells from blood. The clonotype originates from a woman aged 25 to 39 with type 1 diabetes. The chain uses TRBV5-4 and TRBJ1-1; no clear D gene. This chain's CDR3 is CASSFVGNTEAFF. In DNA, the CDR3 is TGTGCCAGCAGCTTCGTCGGGAACACTGAAGCTTTCTTT.